These 9 T cell receptor beta chains originate from one sample sequenced in a study of cytomegalovirus exposure and HLA in healthy donors. A multiplex PCR was run with 60 Vbeta primers and 13 Jbeta primers. This table comes from immunoSEQ multiplex PCR, and its TCRdb copy is limited to in-frame clones, with some not included. The sample holds approximately 150,000 clones, approximately 80% seen once. The sample taken for sequencing was PBMCs. The receptors originated from a woman in her thirties or forties in good health and CMV-seronegative.

The V call is TRBV18, the J call TRBJ1-2; the match to TRBD1 covers 7 bases. The CDR3 contains 16 residues. Germline-derived CDR1 and CDR2 are KGHSH and LQKENI. Germline trimming cut 3 bases from V and 4 bases from J; bases unmatched to any gene: 11. The CDR3 nucleotides are TGTGCCAGCTCACCGAATGCACAGGGGCATGGCTATGGCTACACCTTC. Translating it yields CASSPNAQGHGYGYTF.

CDR3 bases: TGTGCCAGCAGCGGAGATTACACTGAAGCTTTCTTT. This sequence encodes CASSGDYTEAFF. The chain recombines TRBV9 with TRBJ1-1, with no clear D. This CDR3 contains 12 residues. Germline V gene sequence: CDR1 SGDLS, CDR2 YYNGEE. V was shortened by 3 bases and J by 3 bases, with 6 bases between the two germline ends.

J is TRBJ1-5 and V is TRBV28, with D hard to call. V was shortened by 8 bases and J by 2 bases, with 10 bases between the two germline ends. The CDR3 is 13 residues long. Germline CDR1 is MDHEN and CDR2 is SYDVKM. CDR3 bases: TGTGCCAGCCTCTTAGCAGGCAATCAGCCCCAGCATTTT. This codes for CASLLAGNQPQHF.

The rearrangement joins TRBV29-1 to TRBJ2-1; the D is unclear. Per the germline V gene, CDR1 is SQVTM and CDR2 is ANQGSEA. Trimming shortened V by 6 bases and J by 5 bases, and 11 bases separated the two germline ends. The CDR3 spans 12 residues. The CDR3 here is CSVTPTNNEQFF. Here the CDR3 DNA reads TGCAGCGTCACTCCCACTAACAATGAGCAGTTCTTC.

Concerning this clone itself: One junction end disagrees with the germline gene, perhaps due to a read error. The chain joins TRBV7-7 to TRBJ2-5, with D possibly TRBD2 on 5 matching bases. The CDR3 has 15 amino acids. CDR1 and CDR2 (germline): SSHAT, FNYEAQ (reference sequence). The CDR3: CASSGSGVPAETQYF. As DNA, the CDR3 is TGTGCTAGCAGCGGTTCCGGAGTACCGGCCGAGACCCAGTACTTC.

This clone was counted between two and nine times. One end of the junction fails to match germline, which may point to a read error. This chain links TRBV7-9 with TRBJ1-4, with D possibly TRBD1 on 6 matching bases. Germline V gene lookup returns CDR1 SEHNR and CDR2 FQNEAQ (reference sequence). This CDR3 region has 18 residues. CDR3 sequence: CSSSLAGTNRESREKLFF. CDR3 nucleotides: TGTTCCAGCAGCTTAGCGGGCACGAACAGGGAATCAAGGGAAAAACTGTTTTTT.

This clone was detected a few times. The chain has TRBV4-2 and TRBJ2-3, with TRBD2 matching 7 bases. Germline V gene sequence: CDR1 LGHNA, CDR2 YNFKEQ. The CDR3 is 17 residues long. J was trimmed by 3 bases and V by 2 bases; bases with no gene match: 11. The CDR3 reads CASSQWGRSGITDTQYF. CDR3 in DNA: TGTGCCAGCAGCCAATGGGGCAGGAGCGGGATAACAGATACGCAGTATTTT.

The chain recombines TRBV5-8 with TRBJ2-1, with D maybe TRBD1 (5 bases). CDR3 length equals 11 residues. Per germline, CDR1 SGHTS and CDR2 YDEGEE. V was shortened by 3 bases and J by 8 bases, with 6 bases between the two germline ends. In nucleotides, the CDR3 is TGTGCCAGCAGCTCAGGGTATGAGCAGTTCTTC. This codes for CASSSGYEQFF.

The genes are TRBV4-3 and TRBJ2-6; D call uncertain. Looked up from germline, CDR1 is LGHNA and CDR2 is YSLEER. V shed 0 bases and J shed 3 bases, with 12 bases lying between them. The CDR3 extends over 17 amino acids. Here the CDR3 reads CASSQEFLSLGANVLTF. The CDR3 DNA is TGCGCCAGCAGCCAAGAGTTCCTCTCCCTTGGGGCCAACGTCCTGACTTTC.